These T cell receptor beta chains were read from a single sample in a study of tumor-infiltrating lymphocytes in primary liver carcinoma. TCRdb re-derived calls from the multiplex PCR reads in MiXCR, one entry per CDR3 protein. The data contain hundreds of thousands of distinct CDR3 sequences, 58% of them singletons. Source material: peripheral blood. The receptors originated from a woman aged 30 to 39 with primary liver carcinoma and hepatitis B virus infection. Both conserved end residues are part of each CDR3. D genes are given only for firm matches. The size field is filled for only some rows; it gives once, few, many or a size class.

size: few; J: TRBJ2-5; D: TRBD1; V: TRBV6-2/TRBV6-3; CDR3: CASSHRGQGVMGETQYF; DNA: TGTGCCAGCTCTCACCGCGGACAGGGGGTGATGGGAGAGACCCAGTACTTC
size: many; J: TRBJ2-5; D: TRBD2; V: TRBV7-9; CDR3: CASSSKLARETQYF; DNA: TGTGCCAGCAGCTCCAAACTAGCGAGAGAGACCCAGTACTTC
size: .; J: TRBJ2-1; D: .; V: TRBV11-2; CDR3: CASSLVPSRTNEQFF; DNA: TGTGCCAGCAGCTTAGTGCCTAGCAGGACCAATGAGCAGTTCTTC
size: few; J: TRBJ1-3; D: .; V: TRBV7-8; CDR3: CASSTHGTPGNTIYF; DNA: TGTGCCAGCAGCACTCACGGGACCCCTGGAAACACCATATATTTT
size: many; J: TRBJ1-5; D: .; V: TRBV30; CDR3: CAWSQTGRQPQHF; DNA: TGTGCCTGGAGTCAAACAGGACGGCAGCCCCAGCATTTT
size: .; J: TRBJ2-3; D: .; V: TRBV12-3/TRBV12-4; CDR3: CAGSPRRESTDTQYF; DNA: TGTGCCGGCAGCCCCCGGCGGGAAAGCACAGATACGCAGTATTTT
size: .; J: TRBJ2-1; D: .; V: TRBV7-8; CDR3: CANSSPTVGDLRSEQFF; DNA: TGTGCCAACAGCTCCCCCACCGTCGGCGACCTGAGGTCTGAGCAGTTCTTC
size: .; J: TRBJ2-5; D: TRBD2; V: TRBV4-2; CDR3: CVSSQVGRLAGREETQYF; DNA: TGTGTCAGCAGCCAAGTGGGGAGACTAGCGGGGAGAGAAGAGACCCAGTACTTC
size: many; J: TRBJ2-1; D: TRBD2; V: TRBV6-5; CDR3: CASSYSAGGNNEQFF; DNA: TGTGCCAGCAGTTACTCAGCGGGAGGGAACAATGAGCAGTTCTTC
size: .; J: TRBJ1-5; D: .; V: TRBV5-6; CDR3: CASSLSGVHQPQHF; DNA: TGTGCCAGCAGCTTGTCCGGGGTCCATCAGCCCCAGCATTTT
size: .; J: TRBJ2-1; D: .; V: TRBV14; CDR3: CASSLQIEQFF; DNA: TGTGCCAGCAGCCTCCAGATTGAGCAATTCTTC
size: many; J: TRBJ2-1; D: .; V: TRBV6-1; CDR3: CASSGSYSYNEQFF; DNA: TGTGCCAGCAGTGGATCCTATAGCTACAATGAGCAGTTCTTC
size: .; J: TRBJ1-5; D: .; V: TRBV25-1; CDR3: CASSDLGTTEPQHF; DNA: TGTGCCAGCAGTGACCTTGGGACCACTGAGCCCCAGCATTTT
size: .; J: TRBJ2-6; D: .; V: TRBV14; CDR3: CASSQDWRANVLTF; DNA: TGTGCCAGCAGCCAAGATTGGCGGGCCAACGTCCTGACTTTC
size: once; J: TRBJ1-4; D: .; V: TRBV28; CDR3: CASSLPTTNEKLFF; DNA: TGTGCCAGCAGTTTACCTACAACTAATGAAAAACTGTTTTTT
size: .; J: TRBJ1-3; D: .; V: TRBV7-9; CDR3: CASSPSRTEDTIYF; DNA: TGTGCCAGCAGCCCCAGCCGGACCGAGGACACCATATATTTT
size: few; J: TRBJ2-5; D: TRBD1; V: TRBV7-9; CDR3: CASSSTGGRYQETQYF; DNA: TGTGCCAGCAGCTCCACAGGGGGAAGGTACCAAGAGACCCAGTACTTC
size: many; J: TRBJ1-2; D: .; V: TRBV6-6; CDR3: CASKYREVNYGYTF; DNA: TGTGCCAGCAAATACAGGGAGGTTAACTATGGCTACACCTTC
size: .; J: TRBJ2-7; D: .; V: TRBV28; CDR3: CASSKVRDDHEQYF; DNA: TGTGCCAGCAGTAAGGTCCGGGACGACCACGAGCAGTACTTC
size: .; J: TRBJ2-1; D: .; V: TRBV6-2/TRBV6-3; CDR3: CVSSSPQVLVGANEQFF; DNA: TGTGTCAGCAGTTCCCCCCAAGTACTAGTGGGAGCGAATGAGCAGTTCTTC
size: .; J: TRBJ2-1; D: .; V: TRBV6-5; CDR3: CASSPPGYNEQLF; DNA: TGTGCCAGCAGCCCCCCCGGATACAATGAGCAGCTCTTC
size: few; J: TRBJ2-1; D: TRBD2; V: TRBV6-5; CDR3: CASSYGTSGSTYNEQFF; DNA: TGTGCCAGCAGTTACGGGACTAGCGGGAGCACCTACAATGAGCAGTTCTTC
size: .; J: TRBJ2-2; D: .; V: TRBV6-1; CDR3: CASSEGGTDTEELFF; DNA: TGTGCCAGCAGTGAAGGGGGGACGGACACCGAGGAGCTGTTTTTT
size: .; J: TRBJ2-5; D: .; V: TRBV5-1; CDR3: CASTEGETQYF; DNA: TGCGCCAGCACGGAAGGCGAGACCCAGTACTTC
size: many; J: TRBJ2-4; D: .; V: TRBV7-9; CDR3: CASSLASRAWGAKNIQYF; DNA: TGTGCCAGCAGCTTAGCTTCCAGGGCCTGGGGAGCCAAAAACATTCAGTACTTC
size: .; J: TRBJ2-5; D: .; V: TRBV7-8; CDR3: CASSLSLSFRETQYF; DNA: TGTGCCAGCAGCTTATCTCTGAGCTTCCGGGAGACCCAGTACTTC
size: few; J: TRBJ1-1; D: .; V: TRBV6-5; CDR3: CASSPTLQRPEAFF; DNA: TGTGCCAGCAGTCCAACCCTTCAGCGGCCTGAAGCTTTCTTT
size: .; J: TRBJ2-1; D: .; V: TRBV5-5; CDR3: CASNLEGHYNEQFF; DNA: TGTGCCAGCAACTTGGAGGGACACTACAATGAGCAGTTCTTC
size: .; J: TRBJ2-3; D: .; V: TRBV7-2; CDR3: CASSLEGVANTQYF; DNA: TGTGCCAGCAGCTTAGAGGGGGTCGCGAATACGCAGTATTTT
size: .; J: TRBJ1-2; D: TRBD1; V: TRBV11-2; CDR3: CASSPNTGGGYGYTF; DNA: TGTGCCAGCAGCCCCAACACAGGGGGAGGCTATGGCTACACCTTC
size: few; J: TRBJ1-3; D: .; V: TRBV6-1; CDR3: CASSVTDSGNTIHF; DNA: TGTGCCAGCAGTGTAACGGACTCTGGAAACACCATACATTTT
size: .; J: TRBJ2-2; D: TRBD1; V: TRBV12-3/TRBV12-4; CDR3: CASSPRTGGTGEQFF; DNA: TGTGCCAGCAGTCCGAGGACAGGAGGTACCGGGGAGCAGTTTTTT
size: many; J: TRBJ2-7; D: .; V: TRBV12-3/TRBV12-4; CDR3: CASSSSTGHREQYF; DNA: TGTGCCAGCAGTTCCTCGACAGGACATAGGGAGCAGTACTTC
size: .; J: TRBJ2-1; D: TRBD2; V: TRBV6-1; CDR3: CASSTSLAGLAYEQFF; DNA: TGTGCCAGCAGTACATCGCTAGCGGGTCTAGCGTATGAGCAGTTCTTC
size: .; J: TRBJ2-3; D: .; V: TRBV14; CDR3: CASSQEDFTDTQYF; DNA: TGTGCCAGCAGCCAAGAGGATTTTACAGATACGCAGTATTTT
size: once; J: TRBJ2-7; D: .; V: TRBV5-5; CDR3: CASSLYLGLSYEQYF; DNA: TGTGCCAGCAGCTTATATCTCGGTCTTTCCTACGAGCAGTACTTC
size: many; J: TRBJ2-1; D: .; V: TRBV11-2; CDR3: CASSFPPIGAYNEQFF; DNA: TGTGCCAGCAGCTTTCCCCCCATAGGGGCCTACAATGAGCAGTTCTTC
size: .; J: TRBJ2-7; D: TRBD2; V: TRBV4-1; CDR3: CASSPGLAYEQYF; DNA: TGTGCCAGCTCACCGGGACTAGCTTACGAGCAGTACTTC
size: .; J: TRBJ2-5; D: .; V: TRBV6-1; CDR3: CTSSGDTRETQYF; DNA: TGTACCAGCAGTGGCGATACGAGGGAGACCCAGTACTTC
size: .; J: TRBJ1-5; D: .; V: TRBV28; CDR3: CASSPTGTVPQHF; DNA: TGTGCCAGCAGCCCAACAGGGACCGTACCTCAGCATTTT
size: .; J: TRBJ2-7; D: .; V: TRBV11-2; CDR3: CASSTTSGVRYF; DNA: TGTGCCAGCAGCACAACCTCGGGAGTCAGGTACTTC
size: many; J: TRBJ2-1; D: .; V: TRBV12-3/TRBV12-4; CDR3: CASSLSRYEQFF; DNA: TGTGCCAGCAGTTTATCACGCTATGAGCAGTTCTTC
size: .; J: TRBJ2-5; D: .; V: TRBV12-3/TRBV12-4; CDR3: CASSPGQADQETQYF; DNA: TGTGCCAGCAGTCCGGGACAAGCGGACCAAGAGACCCAGTACTTC
size: .; J: TRBJ2-1; D: TRBD2; V: TRBV29-1; CDR3: CSVPGAGGRGINEQFF; DNA: TGCAGCGTTCCGGGGGCGGGAGGACGGGGGATCAATGAGCAGTTCTTC
size: many; J: TRBJ2-3; D: .; V: TRBV11-2; CDR3: CASSPTNQGPQYF; DNA: TGTGCCAGCAGCCCGACTAACCAGGGGCCGCAGTATTTT
size: many; J: TRBJ2-1; D: TRBD2; V: TRBV12-3/TRBV12-4; CDR3: CASNSQTSIEQFF; DNA: TGTGCCAGCAATTCCCAGACTAGCATAGAGCAGTTCTTC
size: .; J: TRBJ1-1; D: .; V: TRBV29-1; CDR3: CSVGGLLDWGRGTEAFF; DNA: TGCAGCGTTGGGGGGTTACTGGACTGGGGGCGGGGGACTGAAGCTTTCTTT
size: many; J: TRBJ2-1; D: .; V: TRBV12-5; CDR3: CASGLGKNEQFF; DNA: TGTGCTAGTGGCCTGGGTAAGAATGAGCAGTTCTTC
size: .; J: TRBJ2-3; D: TRBD2; V: TRBV29-1; CDR3: CSAYSGRATDTRYF; DNA: TGCAGCGCCTATAGCGGGAGAGCCACAGATACGCGGTATTTT
size: .; J: TRBJ2-3; D: .; V: TRBV29-1; CDR3: CSVRAHPGADTQYF; DNA: TGCAGCGTTCGAGCCCATCCAGGGGCAGATACGCAGTATTTT